These T cell receptor beta chains were read from a single sample in a study of regulatory T cells in long-lasting Graves disease. Via MiXCR, TCRdb re-called the multiplex PCR reads, giving one row per CDR3 protein. The sample has 400,000 to 500,000 distinct CDR3 sequences, less than 20% seen once. The sample was also reused in another study, on T cells in Graves' hyperthyroidism and ophthalmopathy.

The sample in question was peripheral blood mononuclear cells (PBMCs), obtained at new diagnosis, from a patient treated with antithyroid drugs. Receptors were obtained from a woman between 18 and 29 years old with Graves disease. The CDR3 runs from the conserved cysteine through the conserved F or W. A D gene is named only where the DNA matches it firmly. Expanded clones get a size class; other rows say once, few or many, or leave the size out.

v_call	clone_size	j_call	d_call	cdr3_aa	cdr3_nt
TRBV30	many	TRBJ1-1	NA	CACDRSNTEAFF	TGTGCCTGTGACAGGTCCAACACTGAAGCTTTCTTT
TRBV27	NA	TRBJ2-2	NA	CASSSARTGELFF	TGTGCCAGCAGTTCCGCACGGACAGGGGAGCTGTTTTTT
TRBV28	many	TRBJ1-6	NA	CASSLSADSPLHF	TGTGCCAGCAGTTTATCGGCCGATTCACCCCTCCACTTT
TRBV18	NA	TRBJ2-6	NA	CASSPRQSSGANVLTF	TGTGCCAGCTCACCACGACAGTCCTCTGGGGCCAACGTCCTGACTTTC
TRBV5-1	many	TRBJ1-1	TRBD1	CASSLRVGQAKIEAFF	TGCGCCAGCAGCTTGCGGGTGGGACAGGCTAAAATTGAAGCTTTCTTT
TRBV7-9	NA	TRBJ2-3	NA	CASSLAGAGGAGTDTQYF	TGTGCCAGCAGCTTAGCGGGCGCCGGGGGAGCGGGCACAGATACGCAGTATTTT
TRBV2	NA	TRBJ2-7	NA	CASNRVSGEQYF	TGTGCCAGTAACAGGGTTTCAGGCGAGCAGTACTTC
TRBV5-1	NA	TRBJ2-5	TRBD1	CASSLGQGEIQETQYF	TGCGCCAGCAGCCTAGGACAGGGGGAGATACAAGAGACCCAGTACTTC
TRBV27	many	TRBJ2-1	TRBD2	CASSSLAGEGGQFF	TGTGCCAGCAGTTCCCTAGCGGGAGAAGGAGGGCAGTTCTTC
TRBV28	NA	TRBJ1-1	TRBD1	CASIGTGFSMNTEAFF	TGTGCCAGCATAGGGACAGGCTTCTCAATGAACACTGAAGCTTTCTTT
TRBV12-3/TRBV12-4	many	TRBJ2-3	TRBD2	CASSEYGLAEVSWEDTQYF	TGTGCCAGCAGCGAATATGGACTAGCGGAAGTCTCCTGGGAAGATACGCAGTATTTT
TRBV28	many	TRBJ2-7	TRBD2	CASKTSVEQYF	TGTGCCAGCAAGACTAGCGTCGAGCAGTACTTC
TRBV7-2	many	TRBJ1-5	NA	CASSLDPNQPQHF	TGTGCCAGCAGCTTAGATCCCAATCAGCCCCAGCATTTT
TRBV29-1	few	TRBJ2-5	NA	CSVENSQETQYF	TGCAGCGTTGAAAACAGCCAAGAGACCCAGTACTTC
TRBV6-2/TRBV6-3	many	TRBJ2-3	TRBD2	CASRRERGDTQYF	TGTGCCAGCAGGCGGGAGAGGGGAGATACGCAGTATTTT
TRBV19	NA	TRBJ1-5	NA	CASTRGTGLGDNQPQHF	TGTGCCAGTACCCGCGGCACAGGACTGGGGGACAATCAGCCCCAGCATTTT
TRBV12-3/TRBV12-4	NA	TRBJ2-3	NA	CASRHGQNTDTQYF	TGTGCCAGCAGGCACGGACAGAACACAGATACGCAGTATTTT
TRBV20-1	few	TRBJ1-5	NA	CSARDLDADQPQHF	TGCAGTGCTAGAGATCTAGACGCGGATCAGCCCCAGCATTTT
TRBV12-3/TRBV12-4	few	TRBJ2-7	NA	CASSFVRGGEQYF	TGTGCCAGCAGTTTTGTCCGAGGTGGGGAGCAGTACTTC
TRBV12-3/TRBV12-4	many	TRBJ2-7	NA	CASSFVLGEYEQYF	TGTGCCAGCAGTTTCGTACTAGGAGAATACGAGCAGTACTTC
TRBV27	many	TRBJ2-7	TRBD1	CASSPASRGLLYEQYF	TGTGCCAGCAGTCCCGCCTCAAGGGGGCTCCTCTACGAGCAGTACTTC
TRBV6-1	NA	TRBJ2-1	NA	CASMPPLGQDSLYNEQFF	TGTGCCAGCATGCCCCCTCTAGGCCAGGACTCCCTCTACAATGAGCAGTTCTTC
TRBV19	few	TRBJ2-2	NA	CASSITLPTGELFF	TGTGCCAGTAGTATAACATTGCCCACCGGGGAGCTGTTTTTT
TRBV4-3	NA	TRBJ2-3	NA	CASSQDSGGPTDTQYF	TGCGCCAGCAGCCAAGATTCTGGCGGGCCCACAGATACGCAGTATTTT
TRBV28	many	TRBJ2-7	NA	CASGTWTTAREQYF	TGTGCCAGCGGGACCTGGACGACAGCCCGTGAGCAGTACTTC
TRBV7-2	few	TRBJ1-2	NA	CASSQRTDHYGYTF	TGTGCCAGCAGCCAGCGGACAGACCACTATGGCTACACCTTC
TRBV7-8	NA	TRBJ2-2	TRBD2	CAGSRLAGGTGELFF	TGTGCCGGCAGCAGACTAGCGGGAGGAACCGGGGAGCTGTTTTTT
TRBV20-1	many	TRBJ2-7	NA	CSARGVSYEQYF	TGCAGTGCTAGAGGGGTTTCCTACGAGCAGTACTTC
TRBV7-2	NA	TRBJ2-3	TRBD2	CASSQSGGGTSTDTRYF	TGTGCCAGCAGTCAAAGCGGGGGGGGAACTAGCACAGATACGCGGTATTTT
TRBV28	many	TRBJ1-1	NA	CASSLQENTEAFF	TGTGCCAGCAGTCTACAGGAAAACACTGAAGCTTTCTTT
TRBV6-1	few	TRBJ1-2	NA	CASSTWDKPAHGYTF	TGTGCCAGCAGTACTTGGGACAAGCCGGCGCATGGCTACACCTTC
TRBV6-1	NA	TRBJ2-2	NA	CASRPLAKGSGELFF	TGTGCCAGCAGACCGCTGGCTAAAGGGTCGGGGGAGCTGTTTTTT
TRBV6-5	many	TRBJ2-1	TRBD2	CASSWVAGLLNEQFF	TGTGCCAGCAGTTGGGTAGCGGGACTTCTCAATGAGCAGTTCTTC
TRBV12-3/TRBV12-4	many	TRBJ2-5	NA	CASSYSTPQETQYF	TGTGCCAGCAGTTATTCGACACCTCAGGAGACCCAGTACTTC
TRBV7-9	many	TRBJ2-7	NA	CASSNRTDPYEQYF	TGTGCCAGCAGCAATCGGACAGACCCCTACGAGCAGTACTTC
TRBV12-3/TRBV12-4	many	TRBJ1-1	TRBD1	CASNEQGAVTEAFF	TGTGCCAGCAACGAACAGGGGGCTGTCACTGAAGCTTTCTTT
TRBV20-1	many	TRBJ2-5	NA	CSARRPETQYF	TGCAGTGCCCGAAGGCCTGAGACCCAGTACTTC
TRBV11-3	once	TRBJ2-3	TRBD2	CASKTGTSGRGIDTQYF	TGTGCCAGCAAGACTGGGACTAGCGGGAGGGGCATAGATACGCAGTATTTT
TRBV9	NA	TRBJ2-7	TRBD2	CASSPFFSGRAQTYEQYF	TGTGCCAGCAGCCCTTTTTTTAGCGGGAGGGCCCAAACCTACGAGCAGTACTTC
TRBV7-9	NA	TRBJ2-5	TRBD1	CASSFRRGQAVSQSGALDF	TGTGCCAGCAGCTTTAGACGAGGACAGGCAGTCTCCCAGAGTGGGGCTTTGGACTTC
TRBV20-1	few	TRBJ2-4	TRBD2	CSARASGGGGAKNIQYF	TGCAGTGCTAGGGCTAGCGGAGGAGGTGGGGCCAAAAACATTCAGTACTTC
TRBV10-3	few	TRBJ2-5	NA	CAISRQEETQYF	TGTGCCATCAGCCGACAGGAAGAGACCCAGTACTTC